Detailed here is one T cell receptor (beta chain). Assay: immunoSEQ multiplex PCR; the TCRdb copy retains only in-frame clones and omits some. The sample holds about 150,000 clones, about four fifths seen once. CDR3 length: 17 amino acids. The record originates from a study of blood T cell repertoires in COVID-19. The V and J genes are TRBV21-1 and TRBJ1-5; the table's D gene call, TRBD1, was not cross checked with the DNA. TRBV21-1 is deemed a pseudogene. The sample consisted of peripheral blood. This TCR derives from a woman older than 75 with acute or convalescent COVID-19. This CDR3 reads CASSLGYREMGNQPQHF. In DNA form, the CDR3 reads TGTGCCAGCAGCTTAGGGTACAGGGAAATGGGCAATCAGCCCCAGCATTTT.